The next 3 T cell receptor beta chains were all read from a single sample in a study of blood T cell repertoires in COVID-19. Assay used: immunoSEQ multiplex PCR; TCRdb lists only in-frame clones, some missing. Here the sample spans 310,000 or so clones, more than 80% being singletons. The specimen sequenced was peripheral blood. These receptors originate from a man between 18 and 35 years old who had recovered from COVID-19.

This rearrangement joins TRBV9 to TRBJ2-1, with TRBD1 matching over 9 bases. Trimming took 3 bases from V and 7 from J; bases not matched to a gene: 8. Germline V gives CDR1 SGDLS, CDR2 YYNGEE. This CDR3 comprises 15 residues. CDR3 amino acids: CASSAGQGSGNEQFF. CDR3 sequence (DNA): TGTGCCAGCAGCGCAGGACAGGGGAGTGGGAATGAGCAGTTCTTC.

This clone was seen only once. The chain has TRBV5-1 and TRBJ2-2, with 9 positions matching TRBD2. With 2 bases clipped from V and 4 bases from J, the junction kept 12 bases outside the gene matches. The germline CDR1 and CDR2 sequences are SGHRS and YFSETQ. CDR3 length: 18 residues. The CDR3 reads CASSFGGALAGSTGELFF. In DNA, the CDR3 is TGCGCCAGCAGCTTTGGAGGAGCTCTAGCGGGGAGCACCGGGGAGCTGTTTTTT.

This chain links TRBV29-1 with TRBJ2-7, with 8 bases identical to TRBD1. In germline, CDR1 is SQVTM, CDR2 ANQGSEA. With V trimmed by 5 bases and J by 4 bases, 1 base remained unmatched. CDR3 length: 11 amino acids. CDR3: CSVRTGYEQYF. The CDR3 nucleotides are TGCAGCGTTCGGACAGGGTACGAGCAGTACTTC.